This T cell receptor beta chain was sequenced in a study of cytomegalovirus exposure and HLA in healthy donors. This clone appeared a few times. A multiplex PCR was run with 60 Vbeta primers and 13 Jbeta primers. Under the authors' procedure: As a later analysis found, there were 70 million to 90 million unique TCR beta chains, of which roughly 11 million were shared. Some clones are missing from TCRdb's copy, which holds only in-frame ones; the method was immunoSEQ multiplex PCR. For V, J and clone size, that table is used; D and trimming come from the DNA. This table has about 98,000 clones, over 75% appearing once. Each of the donors was a healthy bone marrow donor. The receptor comes from a female donor in good health and CMV-seropositive. Sequencing input: PBMCs.

In DNA, the CDR3 is TGTGCCAGCAGCTCGCCGCCGGGACAGGGTAGAGGCTACACCTTC. It yields the protein CASSSPPGQGRGYTF. The chain has TRBV7-9 and TRBJ1-2; 9 nucleotides align to TRBD1. Per germline, CDR1 SEHNR and CDR2 FQNEAQ (reference sequence). This CDR3 comprises 15 residues. Germline trimming cut 4 bases from V and 8 bases from J; bases unmatched to any gene: 11.